These 9 T cell receptor beta chains originate from one sample sequenced in a study of cytotoxic CD8 clonotypes in ibrutinib-treated CLL. Profiling relied on immunoSEQ multiplex PCR, and the TCRdb table lists in-frame clones only, not all of them. This table holds just over 35,000 clones, 71% found once. The sample here was PBMCs, taken at disease progression, from a patient treated with ibrutinib. The receptors stem from a human donor with chronic lymphocytic leukemia.

The rearrangement joins TRBV7-9 to TRBJ1-1; TRBD1 is a possible D gene (5 bases). CDR1 and CDR2 (germline): SEHNR, FQNEAQ (reference sequence). The CDR3 covers 14 residues. The V end was cut by 5 bases, the J end by 7 bases, with 17 bases between. CDR3 sequence: CASSPPGEWGEAFF. CDR3 DNA: TGTGCCAGCAGCCCGCCGGGGGAGTGGGGTGAAGCTTTCTTT.

This chain uses TRBV4-1 with TRBJ2-2; D may be TRBD2 (6 bases). The CDR3 extends over 15 amino acids. The V gene lost 2 bases and the J gene lost 8 bases, with 15 bases spanning the gap. CDR1 and CDR2 from the germline V gene are MGHRA and YSYEKL. In DNA, the CDR3 is TGCGCCAGCAGCCAAAGGGACTCCGCGGTAGGGGAGCTGTTTTTT. Its protein is CASSQRDSAVGELFF.

The chain combines TRBV28 with TRBJ1-4, with D unresolved. Looked up from germline, CDR1 is MDHEN and CDR2 is SYDVKM. The V and J ends lost 5 bases and 2 bases respectively, with 21 bases between them. The CDR3 runs to 18 residues. CDR3 bases: TGTGCCAGCAGTGCTAATAGACCCCCTAGTATGACTAATGAAAAACTGTTTTTT. Its protein product is CASSANRPPSMTNEKLFF.

V and J are TRBV5-1 and TRBJ1-2; no definite D call. Germline CDR1 and CDR2: SGHRS and YFSETQ. The CDR3 has 15 residues. V lost 4 bases, J lost 2 bases, and 15 bases lay in between. As DNA, the CDR3 is TGCGCCAGCAGCCCCCTGGATTCCGGAAACTATGGCTACACCTTC. The encoded protein is CASSPLDSGNYGYTF.

In this sample, this clone turned up once. V is TRBV7-9 and J is TRBJ1-5; 7 bases are a match to TRBD1. CDR1 and CDR2 (germline): SEHNR, FQNEAQ (reference sequence). V gave up 5 bases and J gave up 0 bases; unmatched junction bases: 7. The CDR3 has 16 residues. CDR3 sequence (DNA): TGTGCCAGCAGCCCCCAGGGGGTGGGTAGCAATCAGCCCCAGCATTTT. It translates to CASSPQGVGSNQPQHF.

This chain uses TRBV29-1 with TRBJ2-1; 12 bases agree with TRBD1. With 6 bases clipped from V and 6 bases from J, the junction kept 6 bases outside the gene matches. Per the germline V gene, CDR1 is SQVTM and CDR2 is ANQGSEA. This CDR3 spans 14 amino acids. The chain's CDR3 is CSVEGGQGANEQFF. In nucleotides, the CDR3 is TGCAGCGTCGAGGGGGGACAGGGGGCCAATGAGCAGTTCTTC.

This clone was found many times. The CDR3, as DNA: TGTGCCAGCAGCTTGGACCTGACAGATACGCAGTATTTT. Amino acid sequence: CASSLDLTDTQYF. The chain links TRBV5-6 to TRBJ2-3, with D uncertain. The germline V gene has CDR1 SGHDT and CDR2 YYEEEE. This CDR3 has 13 amino acids. The ends were cut back, 0 bases at V and 3 bases at J, with 5 bases in the middle. Using reference TRBV5-6 and TRBJ2-3 for the parts outside the CDR3, the full variable domain is DAGVTQSPTHLIKTRGQQVTLRCSPKSGHDTVSWYQQALGQGPQFIFQYYEEEERQRGNFPDRFSGHQFPNYSSELNVNALLLGDSALYLCASSLDLTDTQYFGPGTRLTVL.

The V call is TRBV6-6, the J call TRBJ2-5; 8 bases are shared with TRBD2. The CDR3 runs to 16 residues. The V segment lost 5 bases and the J segment 5 bases; nucleotides outside the gene matches: 13. From germline, CDR1 is MNHNY and CDR2 SVGAGI (reference sequence). The CDR3 region has the DNA TGTGCCAGCAGTCGGCCGGGGGGGCAAAGCGGGGAGACCCAGTACTTC. It specifies CASSRPGGQSGETQYF.

V is TRBV5-1 and J is TRBJ1-1, with D possibly TRBD1 on 6 matching bases. Germline V gives CDR1 SGHRS, CDR2 YFSETQ. This CDR3 is 15 amino acids long. V lost 2 bases and J lost 1, with 12 bases in between. The CDR3 reads CASSFRTDPNTEAFF. CDR3 nucleotide sequence: TGCGCCAGCAGCTTCCGGACAGACCCGAACACTGAAGCTTTCTTT.